Sequencing of this TCR beta chain was carried out in a study of blood T cell repertoires in COVID-19. Study background: COVID-19 samples from acute and convalescent phases originated in the United States, Italy and Spain. T cells, B-cell-depleted T cells, or PBMCs supplied cDNA or gDNA.

Original analysis: By means of reference gene primer amplification, nucleated cell counts were estimated. TCRdb keeps only in-frame clones here, not all; method: immunoSEQ multiplex PCR. For V, J and clone size, that table is used; D and trimming come from the DNA. This table holds approximately 280,000 clones, 75% to 95% found once. The trim removed 6 bases at V and 0 bases at J, leaving 3 bases unmatched. CDR1 and CDR2 from the germline V gene are LNHDA and SQIVND (reference sequence). CDR3 size: 14 residues. Sequencing was performed on peripheral blood. The V call is TRBV19, the J call TRBJ2-3, with 7 bases aligning to TRBD1. This TCR was sampled from a woman between 25 and 40 years old with COVID-19, enrolled during active disease. CDR3 DNA sequence: TGTGCCAGTAGAAGGGACAGAAGCACAGATACGCAGTATTTT. Protein product: CASRRDRSTDTQYF. Filled out from reference TRBV19 and TRBJ2-3, the complete variable domain reads DGGITQSPKYLFRKEGQNVTLSCEQNLNHDAMYWYRQDPGQGLRLIYYSQIVNDFQKGDIAEGYSVSREKKESFPLTVTSAQKNPTAFYLCASRRDRSTDTQYFGPGTRLTVL.